Included here is one TCR beta chain sequence, with context. The sample originates from a study of blood T cell repertoires in COVID-19. Study overall: Samples taken during acute and convalescent COVID-19 were collected in the United States, Italy and Spain.

As processed by the authors: The authors estimated nucleated cell counts from reference gene primer amplification. Generated by immunoSEQ multiplex PCR, the TCRdb table keeps only in-frame clones and is missing some. D and trimming were read from the DNA, whereas the V and J calls and clone size are those reported in that table. The sample holds about 59,000 clones, 65% to 80% seen once. The V gene's germline CDR1 is MNHNS and CDR2 SASEGT. V dropped 6 bases and J dropped 1; count of bases not matched to a gene: 5. This CDR3 is built from 14 residues. The sample consisted of peripheral blood. This clonotype originated in a man aged 60 to 75 with acute or convalescent COVID-19. The rearrangement links TRBV6-1 to TRBJ1-2, with TRBD1 matching 7 bases. The CDR3 protein is CASSSGQLNYGYTF. The CDR3 DNA sequence: TGTGCCAGCAGCTCGGGACAGCTTAACTATGGCTACACCTTC.